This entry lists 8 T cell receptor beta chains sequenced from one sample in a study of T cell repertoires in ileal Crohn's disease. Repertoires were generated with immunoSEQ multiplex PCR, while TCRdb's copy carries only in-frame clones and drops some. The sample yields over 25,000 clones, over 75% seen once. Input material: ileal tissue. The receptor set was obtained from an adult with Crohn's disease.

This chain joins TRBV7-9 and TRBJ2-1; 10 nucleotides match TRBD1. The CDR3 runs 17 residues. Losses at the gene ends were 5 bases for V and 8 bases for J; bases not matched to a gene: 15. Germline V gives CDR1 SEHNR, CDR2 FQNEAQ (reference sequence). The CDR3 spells CASSLLVPGTGEYEQFF. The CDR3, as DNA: TGTGCCAGCAGCCTTTTAGTCCCCGGGACAGGGGAATATGAGCAGTTCTTC.

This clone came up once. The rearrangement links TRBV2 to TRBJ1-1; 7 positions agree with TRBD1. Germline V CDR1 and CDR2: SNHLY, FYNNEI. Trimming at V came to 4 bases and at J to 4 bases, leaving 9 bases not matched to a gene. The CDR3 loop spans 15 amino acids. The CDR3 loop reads CASSGAGGFVTEAFF. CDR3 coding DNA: TGTGCCAGCAGTGGGGCAGGGGGGTTTGTCACTGAAGCTTTCTTT.

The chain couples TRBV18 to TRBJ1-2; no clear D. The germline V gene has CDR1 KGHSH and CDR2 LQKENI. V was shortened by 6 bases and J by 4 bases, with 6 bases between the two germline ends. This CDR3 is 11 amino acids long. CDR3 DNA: TGTGCCAGCTCCATGAGCTATGGCTACACCTTC. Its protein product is CASSMSYGYTF.

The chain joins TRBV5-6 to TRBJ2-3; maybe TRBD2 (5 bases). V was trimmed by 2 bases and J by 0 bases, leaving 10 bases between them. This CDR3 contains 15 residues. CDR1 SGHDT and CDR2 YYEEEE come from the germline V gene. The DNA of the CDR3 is TGTGCCAGCAGCTTACGGGGATTTAGCACAGATACGCAGTATTTT. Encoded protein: CASSLRGFSTDTQYF.

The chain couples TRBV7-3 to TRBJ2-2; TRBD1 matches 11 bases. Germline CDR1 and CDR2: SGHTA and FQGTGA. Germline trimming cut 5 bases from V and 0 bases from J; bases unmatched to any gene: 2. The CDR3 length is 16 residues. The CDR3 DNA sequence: TGTGCCAGCAGCCTGGGACAGGGGGCGAACACCGGGGAGCTGTTTTTT. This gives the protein CASSLGQGANTGELFF.

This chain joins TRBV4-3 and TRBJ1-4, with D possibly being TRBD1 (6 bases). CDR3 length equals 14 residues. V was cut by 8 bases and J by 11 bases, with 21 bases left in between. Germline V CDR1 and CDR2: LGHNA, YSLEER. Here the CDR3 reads CASAAGRGGGKLFF. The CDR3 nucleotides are TGCGCCAGCGCCGCGGGCAGGGGTGGTGGGAAACTGTTTTTT.

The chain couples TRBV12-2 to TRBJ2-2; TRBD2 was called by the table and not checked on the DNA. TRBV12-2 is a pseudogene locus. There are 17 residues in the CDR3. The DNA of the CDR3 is TGTGCAAGTCGCTTAACTGAGCGGAGGACGAACACCGGGGAGCTGTTTTTT. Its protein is CASRLTERRTNTGELFF.

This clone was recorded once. The CDR3 bases are TGTGCCAGCAGCTTACAGGGCCTTAACTATGGCTACACCTTC. It specifies CASSLQGLNYGYTF. The chain uses TRBV7-9 and TRBJ1-2, with D perhaps matching TRBD1 (5 bases). The CDR3 runs 14 residues. Germline V lookup: CDR1 SEHNR, CDR2 FQNEAQ (reference sequence). V gave up 2 bases and J gave up 1 base, with 8 bases separating them.